One T cell receptor (beta chain) is described in this entry. Antigen specificity is unknown. The CDR3 contains 14 residues. The germline gives CDR1 MGHRA, CDR2 YSYEKL. V was clipped by 0 bases and J by 7 bases, with 12 bases between them. TCRdb's copy holds only in-frame clones and misses some; the assay was immunoSEQ multiplex PCR. The sample yields fewer than 90,000 clones, roughly 84% seen once. These data originate in a study of cytomegalovirus exposure and HLA in healthy donors. Study background: The 95 to 150 validation repertoires, a later analysis reported, used the same platform as the approximately 630 first-cohort repertoires. General study points: Per published reports, the classifier diagnosed cytomegalovirus status with high specificity and sensitivity. Many donors shared some public TCRs, even though most TCR sequences were rare.

The J gene is TRBJ1-2, the V gene TRBV4-1; a possible D gene is TRBD1 (5 bases). The sequence was obtained from a woman aged 18-30 years in good health and CMV-seropositive. Sequencing was done on a sample of PBMCs. The CDR3, as DNA: TGCGCCAGCAGCCAAGATTTCAGGGTACGTGGCTACACCTTC. Its translation: CASSQDFRVRGYTF.